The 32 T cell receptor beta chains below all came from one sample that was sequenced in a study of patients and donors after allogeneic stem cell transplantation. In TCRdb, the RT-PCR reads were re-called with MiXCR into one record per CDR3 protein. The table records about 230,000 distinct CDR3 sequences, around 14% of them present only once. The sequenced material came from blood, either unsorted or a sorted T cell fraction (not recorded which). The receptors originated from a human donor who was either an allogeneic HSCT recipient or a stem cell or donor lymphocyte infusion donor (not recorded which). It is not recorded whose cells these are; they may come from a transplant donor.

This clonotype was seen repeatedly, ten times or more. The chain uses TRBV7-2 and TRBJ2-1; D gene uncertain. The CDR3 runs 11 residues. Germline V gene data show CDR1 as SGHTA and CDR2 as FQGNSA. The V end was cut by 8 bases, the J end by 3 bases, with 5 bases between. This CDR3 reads CASGYYNEQFF. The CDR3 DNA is TGTGCCAGCGGATACTACAATGAGCAGTTCTTC.

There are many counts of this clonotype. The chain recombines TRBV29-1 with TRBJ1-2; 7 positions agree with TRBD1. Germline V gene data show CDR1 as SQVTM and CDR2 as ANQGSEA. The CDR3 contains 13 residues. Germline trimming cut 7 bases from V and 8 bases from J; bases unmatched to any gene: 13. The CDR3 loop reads CSAEGRQGRGYTF. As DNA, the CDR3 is TGCAGCGCAGAGGGGCGACAGGGAAGGGGCTACACCTTC.

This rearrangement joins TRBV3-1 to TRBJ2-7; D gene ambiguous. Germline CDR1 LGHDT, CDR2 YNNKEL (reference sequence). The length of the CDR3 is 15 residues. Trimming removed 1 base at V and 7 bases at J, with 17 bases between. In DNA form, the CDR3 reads TGTGCCAGCAGCCAAGTCCCTGGAAAGGGTTTTGAGCAGTACTTC. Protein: CASSQVPGKGFEQYF.

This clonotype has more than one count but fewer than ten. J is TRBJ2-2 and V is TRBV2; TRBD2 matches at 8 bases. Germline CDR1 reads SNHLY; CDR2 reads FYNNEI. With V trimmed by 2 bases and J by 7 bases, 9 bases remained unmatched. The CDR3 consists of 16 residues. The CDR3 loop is CASSETPAGAGGELFF. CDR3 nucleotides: TGTGCCAGCAGTGAAACACCAGCGGGAGCCGGCGGGGAGCTGTTTTTT.

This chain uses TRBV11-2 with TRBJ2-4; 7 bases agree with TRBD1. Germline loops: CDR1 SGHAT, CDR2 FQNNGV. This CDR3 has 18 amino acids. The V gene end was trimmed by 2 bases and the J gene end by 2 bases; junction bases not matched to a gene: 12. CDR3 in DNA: TGTGCCAGCAGCTTAACACCGGCCGGGACAGAGACCAAAAACATTCAGTACTTC. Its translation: CASSLTPAGTETKNIQYF.

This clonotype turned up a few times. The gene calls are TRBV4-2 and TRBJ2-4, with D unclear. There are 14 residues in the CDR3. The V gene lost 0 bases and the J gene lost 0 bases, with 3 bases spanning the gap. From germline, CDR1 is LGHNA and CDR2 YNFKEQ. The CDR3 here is CASSQDRAKNIQYF. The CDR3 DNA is TGTGCCAGCAGCCAAGATAGAGCCAAAAACATTCAGTACTTC.

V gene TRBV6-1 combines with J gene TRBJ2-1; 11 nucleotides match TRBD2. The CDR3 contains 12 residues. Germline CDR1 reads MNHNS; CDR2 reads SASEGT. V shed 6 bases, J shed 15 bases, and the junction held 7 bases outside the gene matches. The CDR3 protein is CASRPTSGSLFF. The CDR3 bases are TGTGCCAGCAGACCCACTAGCGGGAGTTTGTTCTTC.

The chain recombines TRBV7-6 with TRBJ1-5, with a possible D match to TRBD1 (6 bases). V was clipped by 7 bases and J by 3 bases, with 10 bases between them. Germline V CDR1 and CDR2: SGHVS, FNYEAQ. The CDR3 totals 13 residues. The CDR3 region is CASTQGLNQPQHF. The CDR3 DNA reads TGTGCCAGCACACAGGGCCTCAATCAGCCCCAGCATTTT.

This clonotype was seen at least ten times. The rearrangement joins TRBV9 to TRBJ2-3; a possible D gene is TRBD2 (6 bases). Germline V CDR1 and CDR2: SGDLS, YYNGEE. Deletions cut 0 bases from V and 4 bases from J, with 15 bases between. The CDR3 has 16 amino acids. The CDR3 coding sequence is TGTGCCAGCAGCGTAGCTTTGGGGGGAGGCCCAGATACGCAGTATTTT. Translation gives CASSVALGGGPDTQYF.

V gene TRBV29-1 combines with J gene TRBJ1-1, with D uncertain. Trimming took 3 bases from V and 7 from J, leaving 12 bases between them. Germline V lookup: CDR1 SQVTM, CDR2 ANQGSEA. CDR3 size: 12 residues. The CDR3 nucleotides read TGCAGCGTTGAGGGCGCTTTAGGTGAAGCTTTCTTT. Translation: CSVEGALGEAFF.

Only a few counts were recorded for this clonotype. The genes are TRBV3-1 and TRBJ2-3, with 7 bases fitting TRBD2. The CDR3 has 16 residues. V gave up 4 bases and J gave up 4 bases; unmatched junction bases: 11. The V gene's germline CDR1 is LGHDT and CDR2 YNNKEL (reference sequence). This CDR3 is CASSRRGGPLADTQYF. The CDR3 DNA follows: TGTGCCAGCAGCCGTCGGGGAGGGCCGTTGGCAGATACGCAGTATTTT.

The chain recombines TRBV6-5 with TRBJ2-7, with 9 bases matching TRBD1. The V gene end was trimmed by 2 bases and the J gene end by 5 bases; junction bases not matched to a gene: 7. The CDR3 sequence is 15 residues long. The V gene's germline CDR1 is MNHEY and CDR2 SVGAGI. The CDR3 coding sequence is TGTGCCAGCAGTTACCCGGGACAGGGTACCCACGAGCAGTACTTC. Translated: CASSYPGQGTHEQYF.

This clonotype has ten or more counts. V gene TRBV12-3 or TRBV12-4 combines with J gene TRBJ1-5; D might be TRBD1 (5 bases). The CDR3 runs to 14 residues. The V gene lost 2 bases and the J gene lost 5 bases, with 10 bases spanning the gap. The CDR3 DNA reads TGTGCCAGCAGTTTATCCGGGGCGTATCAGCCCCAGCATTTT. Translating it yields CASSLSGAYQPQHF.

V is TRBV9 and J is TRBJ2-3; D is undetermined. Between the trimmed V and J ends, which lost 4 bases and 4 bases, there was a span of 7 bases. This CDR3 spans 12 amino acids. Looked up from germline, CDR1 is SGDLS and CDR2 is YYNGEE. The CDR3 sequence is CASSPRADTQYF. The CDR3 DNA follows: TGTGCCAGCAGCCCCCGTGCAGATACGCAGTATTTT.

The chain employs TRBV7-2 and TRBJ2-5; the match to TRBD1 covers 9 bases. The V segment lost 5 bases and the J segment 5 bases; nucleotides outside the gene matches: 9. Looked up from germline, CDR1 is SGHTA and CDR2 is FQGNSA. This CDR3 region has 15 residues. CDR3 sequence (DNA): TGTGCCAGCAGCACAAGGACAGGGGAGGGGGAGACCCAGTACTTC. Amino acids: CASSTRTGEGETQYF. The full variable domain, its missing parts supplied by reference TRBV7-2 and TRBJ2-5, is GAGVSQSPSNKVTEKGKDVELRCDPISGHTALYWYRQSLGQGLEFLIYFQGNSAPDKSGLPSDRFSAERTGGSVSTLTIQRTQQEDSAVYLCASSTRTGEGETQYFGPGTRLLVL.

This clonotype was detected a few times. CDR3: CASSETGDRPQHF. The CDR3 nucleotides read TGTGCCAGCAGTGAGACGGGGGATCGGCCCCAGCATTTT. This rearrangement joins TRBV6-2 or TRBV6-3 to TRBJ1-5, with D tentatively TRBD1 (5 bases). The germline V gene has CDR1 MNHEY and CDR2 SVGEGT. Trimming removed 5 bases at V and 9 bases at J, with 14 bases between. CDR3 length equals 13 residues.

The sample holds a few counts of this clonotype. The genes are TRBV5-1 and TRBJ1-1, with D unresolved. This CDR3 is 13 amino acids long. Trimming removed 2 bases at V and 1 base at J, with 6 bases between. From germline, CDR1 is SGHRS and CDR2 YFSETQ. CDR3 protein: CASSLQTNTEAFF. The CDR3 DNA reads TGCGCCAGCAGCTTACAGACGAACACTGAAGCTTTCTTT.

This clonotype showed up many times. The CDR3 loop is CASSSLGGTGTDTQYF. CDR3 DNA sequence: TGCGCCAGCAGCTCCCTCGGGGGAACGGGCACAGATACGCAGTATTTT. V is TRBV5-1 and J is TRBJ2-3; TRBD2 might be the D (6 bases). The CDR3 runs to 16 residues. V was clipped by 3 bases and J by 1 base, with 15 bases between them. Germline V gene data show CDR1 as SGHRS and CDR2 as YFSETQ.

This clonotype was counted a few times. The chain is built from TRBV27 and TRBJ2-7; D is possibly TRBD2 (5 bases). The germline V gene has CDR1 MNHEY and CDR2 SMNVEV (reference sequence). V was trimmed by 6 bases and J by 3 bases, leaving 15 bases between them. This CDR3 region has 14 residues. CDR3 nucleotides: TGTGCCAGCAGACCGGCCGGGGTAGGCTACGAGCAGTACTTC. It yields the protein CASRPAGVGYEQYF.

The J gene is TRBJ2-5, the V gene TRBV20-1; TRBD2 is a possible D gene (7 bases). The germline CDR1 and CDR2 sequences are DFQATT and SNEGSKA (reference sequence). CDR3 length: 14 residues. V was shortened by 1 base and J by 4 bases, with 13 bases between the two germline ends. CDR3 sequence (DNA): TGCAGTGCTAGAGTTGCGGGGGCGGGAGAGACCCAGTACTTC. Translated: CSARVAGAGETQYF.

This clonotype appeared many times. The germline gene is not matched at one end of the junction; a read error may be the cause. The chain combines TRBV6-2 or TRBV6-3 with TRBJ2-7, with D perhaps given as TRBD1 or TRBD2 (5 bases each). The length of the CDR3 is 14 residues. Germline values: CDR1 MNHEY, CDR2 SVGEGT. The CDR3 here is CASSYSARGYERYF. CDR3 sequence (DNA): TGTGCCAGCAGTTATTCCGCACGGGGCTACGAGCGGTACTTC.

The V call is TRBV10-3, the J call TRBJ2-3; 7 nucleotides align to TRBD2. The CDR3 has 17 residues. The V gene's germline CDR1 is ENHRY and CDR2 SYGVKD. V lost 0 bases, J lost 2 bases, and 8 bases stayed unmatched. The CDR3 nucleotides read TGTGCCATCAGTGAGTCCCTAGCGGAAATGTACACAGATACGCAGTATTTT. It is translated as CAISESLAEMYTDTQYF.

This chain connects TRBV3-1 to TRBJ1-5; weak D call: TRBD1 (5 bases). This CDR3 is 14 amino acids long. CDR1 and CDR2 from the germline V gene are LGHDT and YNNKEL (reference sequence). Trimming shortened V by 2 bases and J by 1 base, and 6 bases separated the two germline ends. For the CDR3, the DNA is TGTGCCAGCAGCCAACGGGGGAGCAATCAGCCCCAGCATTTT. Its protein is CASSQRGSNQPQHF.

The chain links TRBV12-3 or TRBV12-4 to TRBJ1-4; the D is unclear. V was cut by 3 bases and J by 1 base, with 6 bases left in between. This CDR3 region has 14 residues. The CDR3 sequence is CASSLVGTNEKLFF. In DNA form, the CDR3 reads TGTGCCAGCAGTTTGGTCGGAACTAATGAAAAACTGTTTTTT.

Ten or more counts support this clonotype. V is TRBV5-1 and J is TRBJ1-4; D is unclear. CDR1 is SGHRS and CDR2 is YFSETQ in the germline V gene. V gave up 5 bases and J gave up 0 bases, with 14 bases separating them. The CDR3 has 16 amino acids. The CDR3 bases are TGCGCCAGCAGGAGGGCAGACCACACAACTAATGAAAAACTGTTTTTT. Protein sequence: CASRRADHTTNEKLFF.

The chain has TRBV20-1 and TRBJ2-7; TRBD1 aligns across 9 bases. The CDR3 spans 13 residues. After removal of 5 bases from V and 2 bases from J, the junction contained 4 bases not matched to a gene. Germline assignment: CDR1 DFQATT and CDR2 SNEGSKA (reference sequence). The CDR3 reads CSAHRDRAYEQYF. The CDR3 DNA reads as TGCAGTGCTCACCGGGACAGGGCCTACGAGCAGTACTTC.

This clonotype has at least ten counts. The DNA of the CDR3 is TGCAGCGCTTCACACCCTGTTAGGGGGGACATTCAGTACTTC. As protein: CSASHPVRGDIQYF. This chain links TRBV29-1 with TRBJ2-4; D is perhaps TRBD1 or TRBD2 (6 bases each). The V and J ends lost 7 bases and 8 bases respectively, with 21 bases between them. The CDR3 extends over 14 amino acids. Germline V CDR1 and CDR2: SQVTM, ANQGSEA. Filled out from reference TRBV29-1 and TRBJ2-4, the complete variable domain reads SAVISQKPSRDICQRGTSLTIQCQVDSQVTMMFWYRQQPGQSLTLIATANQGSEATYESGFVIDKFPISRPNLTFSTLTVSNMSPEDSSIYLCSASHPVRGDIQYFGAGTRLSVL.

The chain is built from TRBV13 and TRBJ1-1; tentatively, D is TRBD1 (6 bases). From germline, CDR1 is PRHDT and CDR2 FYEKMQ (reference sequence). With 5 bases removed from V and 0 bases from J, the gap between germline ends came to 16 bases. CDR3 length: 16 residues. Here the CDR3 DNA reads TGTGCCAGCAGCCATAGGACAGAGCGGGTGAACACTGAAGCTTTCTTT. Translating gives CASSHRTERVNTEAFF. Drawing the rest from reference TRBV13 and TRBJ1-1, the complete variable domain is AAGVIQSPRHLIKEKRETATLKCYPIPRHDTVYWYQQGPGQDPQFLISFYEKMQSDKGSIPDRFSAQQFSDYHSELNMSSLELGDSALYFCASSHRTERVNTEAFFGQGTRLTVV.

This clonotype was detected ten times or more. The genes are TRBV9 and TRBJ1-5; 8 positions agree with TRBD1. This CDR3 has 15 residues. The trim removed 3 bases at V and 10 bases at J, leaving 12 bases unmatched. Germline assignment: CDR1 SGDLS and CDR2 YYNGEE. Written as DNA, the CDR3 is TGTGCCAGCAGCGGATCTGGACAGGGTAGAGGCCCCCAGCATTTT. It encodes CASSGSGQGRGPQHF.

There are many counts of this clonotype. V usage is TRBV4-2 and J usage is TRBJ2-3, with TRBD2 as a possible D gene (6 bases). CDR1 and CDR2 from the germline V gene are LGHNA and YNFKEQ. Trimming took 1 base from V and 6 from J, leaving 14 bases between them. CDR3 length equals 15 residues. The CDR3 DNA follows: TGTGCCAGCAGCCAAGTGGAGGGGCCGAGGGATACGCAGTATTTT. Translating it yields CASSQVEGPRDTQYF.

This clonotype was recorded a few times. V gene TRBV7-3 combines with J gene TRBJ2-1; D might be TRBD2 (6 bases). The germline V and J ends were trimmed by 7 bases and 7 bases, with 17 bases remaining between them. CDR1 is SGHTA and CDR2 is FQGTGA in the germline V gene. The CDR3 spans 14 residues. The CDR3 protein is CASKLAPRSNEQFF. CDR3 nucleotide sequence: TGTGCCAGCAAACTAGCCCCGAGGTCAAATGAGCAGTTCTTC.

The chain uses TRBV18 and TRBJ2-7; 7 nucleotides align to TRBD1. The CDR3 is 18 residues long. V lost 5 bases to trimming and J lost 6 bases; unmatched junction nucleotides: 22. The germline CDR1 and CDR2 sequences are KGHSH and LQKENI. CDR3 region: CASSLAGGQVGSTSEQYF. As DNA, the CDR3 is TGTGCCAGCTCATTGGCTGGAGGACAGGTTGGATCTACAAGCGAGCAGTACTTC.